This T cell receptor beta chain comes out of a study of regulatory T cells in long-lasting Graves disease. Study results and limitations: Peripheral blood was the sole material, not thyroid tissue. TRBV28, TRBJ1-2 and TRBJ2-5 were segments that persistent disease favored. Comparison showed that persistent patients shared more public clonotypes (around 3,000) than new patients (around 1,000).

According to the study, TCR beta libraries were built with iRepertoire HTBI primers and CDR3-region Arm-PCR. TCRdb independently ran MiXCR on the multiplex PCR reads; one entry per CDR3 protein. Among about 660,000 distinct CDR3 sequences listed, about 30% were seen once. This CDR3 contains 14 residues. From germline, CDR1 is MNHEY and CDR2 SVGAGI. Notes on this clonotype: The target antigen is unknown. A read error may account for a junction end that differs from germline.

Time point denoted: persistent/refractory GD, antithyroid drugs over 5 years with positive TRAb. Construction of the TCR library relied on RNA isolated from PBMCs. EDTA tubes held roughly 9.9 milliliters of peripheral blood from each patient. The sequence came from a female donor with Graves disease. Sequencing used peripheral blood mononuclear cells (PBMCs), obtained when the disease was refractory, from a patient treated with antithyroid drugs. The chain carries TRBV6-5 and TRBJ2-1, with D unresolved. DNA for the CDR3: TGTGCCAGCAGTTACAGCCAGGCCTACAATAAGCAGTTCTTC. It encodes CASSYSQAYNKQFF.